A single sample is the source of the 12 T cell receptor beta chains below, sequenced in a study of regulatory T cells in long-lasting Graves disease (dated by TCRdb to the early 2020s). Preparation of the library involved multiplex PCR. The instrument was an Illumina HiSeq 4000. CDR3 regions were amplified by Arm-PCR with iRepertoire HTBI primers to construct TCR beta libraries. TCRdb reran the public reads through fastp at Q25 and MiXCR, keeping productive beta chains. Identical CDR3 protein sequences are pooled into one entry, listed with their most common genes and DNA. The sample table contains 440,000 or so distinct CDR3 sequences; only one count was recorded for less than 20% of them. About 10% of the sample goes to the ten largest clones. The intended sense of this specimen's time point label: newly diagnosed GD, antithyroid drugs for less than 3 months. For both TCR sequencing and RNA sequencing, RNA was extracted from PBMCs in TRIzol.

The sample was also linked to a second study, of T cells in Graves' hyperthyroidism and ophthalmopathy.

The input for sequencing was peripheral blood mononuclear cells (PBMCs), taken at new diagnosis, from a patient treated with antithyroid drugs. The receptors were sampled from a woman in her twenties or thirties with Graves disease. Donor details come from another sample of the same person, matched by shared clones.

This clonotype was counted ten times or more. The chain carries TRBV10-3 and TRBJ2-3; the D is unclear. Germline V lookup: CDR1 ENHRY, CDR2 SYGVKD. V was shortened by 3 bases and J by 6 bases, with 16 bases between the two germline ends. This CDR3 has 15 amino acids. In DNA form, the CDR3 reads TGTGCCATCAGTGATTATAAGTCCCTGGCGGATACGCAGTATTTT. It is translated as CAISDYKSLADTQYF.

The rearrangement links TRBV5-1 to TRBJ1-4, with D unclear. The CDR3 spans 15 residues. From germline, CDR1 is SGHRS and CDR2 YFSETQ. V was shortened by 0 bases and J by 6 bases, with 12 bases between the two germline ends. The CDR3 loop is CASSLESHGYEKLFF. In DNA form, the CDR3 reads TGCGCCAGCAGCTTGGAATCGCACGGTTATGAAAAACTGTTTTTT.

This clonotype was seen a few times. This sequence joins TRBV28 and TRBJ1-4; D gene ambiguous. Trimming removed 8 bases at V and 0 bases at J, with 16 bases between. Germline CDR1 and CDR2: MDHEN and SYDVKM. This CDR3 is built from 16 residues. The CDR3 protein is CASLDGSFATNEKLFF. As DNA, the CDR3 is TGTGCCAGCTTAGACGGCTCTTTTGCAACTAATGAAAAACTGTTTTTT.

There are many counts of this clonotype. The V gene is TRBV28, the J gene TRBJ1-5; weak D call: TRBD1 (5 bases). This CDR3 comprises 12 residues. V gave up 9 bases and J gave up 2 bases, with 8 bases separating them. Germline values: CDR1 MDHEN, CDR2 SYDVKM. This chain's CDR3 is CASGTGNQPQHF. CDR3 in DNA: TGTGCCAGTGGGACGGGCAATCAGCCCCAGCATTTT.

This clonotype was seen ten or more times. For the CDR3, the DNA is TGCGCCAGCAGTTGGGGCCCGGGCGTGAACACCGGGGAGCTGTTTTTT. Translating gives CASSWGPGVNTGELFF. The chain combines TRBV5-1 with TRBJ2-2; a weak D match, TRBD1 (5 bases). From germline, CDR1 is SGHRS and CDR2 YFSETQ. V was shortened by 5 bases and J by 1 base, with 15 bases between the two germline ends. The CDR3 runs 16 residues. Combining the CDR3 with reference TRBV5-1 and TRBJ2-2 gives the whole variable domain KAGVTQTPRYLIKTRGQQVTLSCSPISGHRSVSWYQQTPGQGLQFLFEYFSETQRNKGNFPGRFSGRQFSNSRSEMNVSTLELGDSALYLCASSWGPGVNTGELFFGEGSRLTVL.

This clonotype was seen ten or more times. This chain uses TRBV4-1 with TRBJ2-3, with D possibly TRBD1 on 6 matching bases. V was pared by 4 bases and J by 2 bases, with 13 bases between. CDR1 is MGHRA and CDR2 is YSYEKL in the germline V gene. The CDR3 sequence is 15 residues long. CDR3 region: CASSPLGALTDTQYF. Here the CDR3 DNA reads TGCGCCAGCAGCCCCCTGGGGGCACTCACAGATACGCAGTATTTT.

This clonotype has more than one count but fewer than ten. The chain is built from TRBV9 and TRBJ2-3; 10 bases are shared with TRBD1. Germline V CDR1 and CDR2: SGDLS, YYNGEE. The J segment lost 5 bases and the V segment lost 3 bases, leaving 6 bases of the junction unmatched. This CDR3 spans 15 amino acids. The CDR3 DNA reads TGTGCCAGCAGCGACGGGACAGGGGTTTTAGATACGCAGTATTTT. Encoded protein: CASSDGTGVLDTQYF.

This clonotype was detected many times. As DNA, the CDR3 is TGTGCCTGGAACACAGGGGGGCACACTGAAGCTTTCTTT. It translates to CAWNTGGHTEAFF. This chain uses TRBV30 with TRBJ1-1, with 8 bases lining up with TRBD1. The CDR3 covers 13 residues. Germline CDR1 and CDR2: GTSNPN and SVGIG (reference sequence). J lost 3 bases, V lost 4 bases, and 4 bases had no gene match.

The chain combines TRBV11-2 with TRBJ1-1; no reliable D call. The germline V gene encodes CDR1 SGHAT and CDR2 FQNNGV. The CDR3 consists of 12 residues. V was shortened by 1 base and J by 8 bases, with 8 bases between the two germline ends. CDR3 region: CASSLAHGEAFF. Written as DNA, the CDR3 is TGTGCCAGCAGCTTAGCGCACGGGGAAGCTTTCTTT.

This clonotype came up many times. The chain has TRBV12-3 or TRBV12-4 and TRBJ1-3; 7 bases agree with TRBD1. CDR3 size: 12 residues. Trimming cost V 5 bases and J 7 bases; bases outside gene matches: 2. The CDR3 nucleotides are TGTGCCAGCAGTAGGGGGCAGAACACCATATATTTT. Translation gives CASSRGQNTIYF.

This clonotype has a count of ten or more. The V and J genes are TRBV30 and TRBJ2-2; no reliable D call. The V and J ends lost 2 bases and 4 bases respectively, with 17 bases between them. The CDR3 runs to 16 residues. Germline assignment: CDR1 GTSNPN and CDR2 SVGIG (reference sequence). The CDR3 protein is CAWSMGWTSSTGELFF. CDR3 sequence (DNA): TGTGCCTGGAGTATGGGATGGACCTCGAGCACCGGGGAGCTGTTTTTT.

The chain links TRBV7-8 to TRBJ2-7, with 8 bases aligning to TRBD2. V lost 7 bases to trimming and J lost 4 bases; unmatched junction nucleotides: 12. The CDR3 is 15 residues long. Germline lookup yields CDR1 SGHVS and CDR2 FQNEAQ. As DNA, the CDR3 is TGTGCCAGCACCCGGTGGCGGGGGGTATTGTACGAGCAGTACTTC. It translates to CASTRWRGVLYEQYF.